This record covers a single T cell receptor (beta chain). Participants came from about 24 US areas, aged about 18 to 95 years. Participants reported their clinical history, and cohort assignment relied on those reports. Germline lookup yields CDR1 SGDLS and CDR2 YYNGEE. The CDR3 totals 14 residues. With V trimmed by 4 bases and J by 5 bases, 7 bases remained unmatched. Authors' methods: Quantification of nucleated cells was approximated via reference gene primer amplification. The data were produced by immunoSEQ multiplex PCR, yet TCRdb's version contains in-frame clones alone and is incomplete. The V and J calls and clone size come from that table; D and trimming were worked out from the DNA. The profile shows a few hundred thousand clones, approximately 85% of them singletons. The sample comes from a study of blood T cell repertoires in COVID-19.

Sample: PBMCs or T cells enriched from blood (not recorded which). The chain couples TRBV9 to TRBJ2-7; TRBD1 agrees at 9 bases. The sequence was collected from a man aged 30-40 years who had recovered from COVID-19. In DNA form, the CDR3 reads TGTGCCAGCAGCCCCGGACAGGGGACGAACGAGCAGTACTTC. As protein: CASSPGQGTNEQYF.